The 27 T cell receptor beta chains given below trace back to one sample, sequenced in a study of cytomegalovirus exposure and HLA in healthy donors. The study ran its PCR with 60 Vbeta and 13 Jbeta primers. Clones were read by immunoSEQ multiplex PCR, and TCRdb kept only the in-frame ones, dropping some. The sample records about 140,000 clones, approximately 73% being singletons. The sequenced material came from PBMCs. The receptors derive from a man aged 30 to 45 in good health and CMV-seropositive.

The V and J genes are TRBV6-1 and TRBJ2-7; unclear D gene. Trimming removed 7 bases from V and 3 bases from J, with 7 bases in between. This CDR3 is built from 11 residues. Germline V CDR1 and CDR2: MNHNS, SASEGT. The CDR3 DNA is TGTGCCAGCAAGAAGCACTACGAGCAGTACTTC. This translates into CASKKHYEQYF.

This sequence joins TRBV11-2 and TRBJ2-6, with 7 bases lining up with TRBD1. Per germline, CDR1 SGHAT and CDR2 FQNNGV. CDR3 length equals 16 residues. The V segment lost 5 bases and the J segment 2 bases; nucleotides outside the gene matches: 6. The CDR3 bases are TGTGCCAGCAGCCCCGTAGGGGGCGCTGGGGCCAACGTCCTGACTTTC. As protein: CASSPVGGAGANVLTF.

This sequence joins TRBV10-3 and TRBJ2-5, with 8 positions matching TRBD2. Germline CDR1 and CDR2: ENHRY and SYGVKD. V dropped 6 bases and J dropped 1; count of bases not matched to a gene: 7. The CDR3 contains 15 residues. DNA for the CDR3: TGTGCCATCAGGCCCGCGGGGGGCAGCCAAGAGACCCAGTACTTC. Translated, it gives CAIRPAGGSQETQYF.

This clone was seen only a few times. The chain combines TRBV2 with TRBJ2-7, with TRBD1 as a possible D gene (6 bases). Trimming left V 6 bases short and J 0 bases short, with 18 bases between. Germline CDR1 and CDR2: SNHLY and FYNNEI. This CDR3 is 16 amino acids long. The CDR3 DNA reads TGTGCCAGCAGCGCCGGGGTTTGGGACATCTCCTACGAGCAGTACTTC. Amino acid sequence: CASSAGVWDISYEQYF.

The rearrangement uses TRBV4-1 and TRBJ1-2, with a possible D match to TRBD1 (5 bases). The CDR3 extends over 15 amino acids. Trimming removed 0 bases from V and 8 bases from J, with 16 bases in between. Germline CDR1 MGHRA, CDR2 YSYEKL. The CDR3 coding sequence is TGCGCCAGCAGCCAAGATGAACAGGACCGGCGAGGCTACACCTTC. Its translation: CASSQDEQDRRGYTF.

The chain is built from TRBV5-1 and TRBJ1-2, with 10 bases lining up with TRBD1. V was clipped by 5 bases and J by 7 bases; unmatched bases: 5. The germline gives CDR1 SGHRS, CDR2 YFSETQ. The CDR3 has 13 amino acids. The chain's CDR3 is CASRPTGGSGYTF. The CDR3 coding sequence is TGCGCCAGCAGACCGACAGGGGGCTCTGGCTACACCTTC.

The chain has TRBV4-2 and TRBJ2-1; D not resolved. This CDR3 has 12 amino acids. The V end lost 2 bases, the J end lost 8 bases, and 7 bases lay between the germline ends. Germline V CDR1 and CDR2: LGHNA, YNFKEQ. The CDR3 DNA follows: TGTGCCAGCAGCCAAAACGGGTATGAGCAGTTCTTC. Amino acids: CASSQNGYEQFF.

This clone was seen a few times. The CDR3 sequence is CASSSDSNEQFF. CDR3 sequence (DNA): TGTGCCAGCAGCTCGGACTCCAATGAGCAGTTCTTC. The chain is built from TRBV13 and TRBJ2-1, with D possibly TRBD2 on 5 matching bases. V was trimmed by 4 bases and J by 6 bases, leaving 7 bases between them. The CDR3 has 12 residues. Per germline, CDR1 PRHDT and CDR2 FYEKMQ (reference sequence).

For this clone: It is likely a read error: a sequence one base away is far more abundant. The chain joins TRBV5-1 to TRBJ2-1, with TRBD2 identical over 7 bases. This CDR3 has 16 residues. Germline CDR1 is SGHRS and CDR2 is YFSETQ. V was pared by 2 bases and J by 8 bases, with 13 bases of the junction left unmatched. CDR3 protein: CASSLEVSGIGHEQFF. The CDR3, as DNA: TGCGCCAGCAGCTTAGAAGTCAGCGGGATAGGACATGAGCAGTTCTTC.

This chain connects TRBV18 to TRBJ2-7; no reliable D call. CDR1 is KGHSH and CDR2 is LQKENI in the germline V gene. The V end lost 2 bases, the J end lost 0 bases, and 8 bases lay between the germline ends. The CDR3 length is 14 residues. In DNA, the CDR3 is TGTGCCAGCTCACCAGGGCTCTCCTCCTACGAGCAGTACTTC. Protein: CASSPGLSSYEQYF.

This CDR3 is CASSVDRTSWIFNNEQFF. Written as DNA, the CDR3 is TGTGCCAGCAGCGTAGATCGGACTAGCTGGATCTTTAACAATGAGCAGTTCTTC. The J gene is TRBJ2-1, the V gene TRBV9; 8 nucleotides match TRBD2. The CDR3 spans 18 residues. Trimming removed 0 bases from V and 5 bases from J; junction bases left unmatched: 13. CDR1 and CDR2 from the germline V gene are SGDLS and YYNGEE.

The V and J genes are TRBV7-9 and TRBJ1-4, with unresolved D. This CDR3 has 14 residues. V dropped 5 bases and J dropped 7 bases, with 14 bases sitting between them. Germline V CDR1 and CDR2: SEHNR, FQNEAQ (reference sequence). The CDR3 nucleotides are TGTGCCAGCAGCCCCCGGGAGCTAGGTGAAAAACTGTTTTTT. Translated: CASSPRELGEKLFF.

V usage is TRBV11-2 and J usage is TRBJ2-1; 10 bases fit TRBD2. Per the germline V gene, CDR1 is SGHAT and CDR2 is FQNNGV. J lost 8 bases, V lost 8 bases, and 6 bases had no gene match. The CDR3 extends over 13 amino acids. CDR3 residues: CASSLAGVYEQFF. For the CDR3, the DNA is TGTGCCAGCTCTCTAGCGGGAGTCTATGAGCAGTTCTTC.

This clone has only a few counts. V and J are TRBV6-5 and TRBJ2-7; TRBD2 might be the D (6 bases). V shed 8 bases and J shed 3 bases, with 20 bases lying between them. The CDR3 spans 15 residues. Germline V gene data show CDR1 as MNHEY and CDR2 as SVGAGI. The CDR3 loop is CASSPRVIAVYEQYF. CDR3 bases: TGTGCCAGCTCGCCCCGAGTAATAGCGGTCTACGAGCAGTACTTC.

V is TRBV4-1 and J is TRBJ2-7, with 7 bases identical to TRBD2. This CDR3 has 17 amino acids. Trimming cost V 0 bases and J 3 bases; bases outside gene matches: 11. CDR1 is MGHRA and CDR2 is YSYEKL in the germline V gene. CDR3 DNA sequence: TGCGCCAGCAGCCAAGATCGGTTAGGCGGGGGAAACTACGAGCAGTACTTC. Encoded protein: CASSQDRLGGGNYEQYF.

This clone was recorded a few times. The chain couples TRBV5-5 to TRBJ2-7; 7 positions match TRBD2. This CDR3 is built from 14 residues. Germline values: CDR1 SGHKS, CDR2 YYEKEE (reference sequence). V gave up 0 bases and J gave up 4 bases; unmatched junction bases: 4. DNA of the CDR3: TGTGCCAGCAGCTTGGAAGCGGGGCGTTACGAGCAGTACTTC. The encoded protein is CASSLEAGRYEQYF.

Only a few counts were recorded for this clone. The V gene is TRBV6-5, the J gene TRBJ2-2, with 10 bases identical to TRBD1. Germline CDR1 MNHEY, CDR2 SVGAGI. Trimming removed 8 bases from V and 1 base from J; junction bases left unmatched: 4. This CDR3 has 15 residues. This chain's CDR3 is CASWTGGMNTGELFF. DNA of the CDR3: TGTGCCAGCTGGACAGGGGGAATGAACACCGGGGAGCTGTTTTTT.

This sequence joins TRBV7-6 and TRBJ2-1; 7 bases fit TRBD2. V was pared by 1 base and J by 5 bases, with 5 bases of the junction left unmatched. This CDR3 is built from 15 residues. Germline CDR1 reads SGHVS; CDR2 reads FNYEAQ. Here the CDR3 DNA reads TGTGCCAGCAGCTTAGAGCGGGATCTTAACAATGAGCAGTTCTTC. Translating it yields CASSLERDLNNEQFF.

The chain is built from TRBV15 and TRBJ2-7; 9 nucleotides align to TRBD1. The germline V gene has CDR1 LNHNV and CDR2 YYDKDF (reference sequence). V gave up 3 bases and J gave up 6 bases; unmatched junction bases: 9. The CDR3 consists of 15 residues. The CDR3 DNA follows: TGTGCCACCAGCAGGACCGGGACAGGGTATCGCGAGCAGTACTTC. It codes for CATSRTGTGYREQYF.

The chain uses TRBV9 and TRBJ1-4; D is uncertain. Looked up from germline, CDR1 is SGDLS and CDR2 is YYNGEE. The length of the CDR3 is 15 residues. The ends were cut back, 6 bases at V and 2 bases at J, with 14 bases in the middle. The CDR3 sequence is CASNRGLMTNEKLFF. CDR3 DNA sequence: TGTGCCAGCAACAGAGGGTTGATGACTAATGAAAAACTGTTTTTT.

Only a few counts were recorded for this clone. CDR3 DNA: TGCGCCAGCAGCCGACTAGCGGGAGGATTGAGCTACGAGCAGTACTTC. Translating it yields CASSRLAGGLSYEQYF. The chain has TRBV4-1 and TRBJ2-7; TRBD2 matches 13 bases. The germline CDR1 and CDR2 sequences are MGHRA and YSYEKL. J lost 3 bases, V lost 4 bases, and 6 bases had no gene match. The CDR3 extends over 16 amino acids.

This clone was observed a few times. V usage is TRBV6-6 and J usage is TRBJ1-3; 10 bases are a match to TRBD1. This CDR3 spans 14 amino acids. Germline CDR1 reads MNHNY; CDR2 reads SVGAGI (reference sequence). With V trimmed by 4 bases and J by 4 bases, 1 base remained unmatched. The CDR3 spells CASSLTGGGNTIYF. The CDR3 DNA reads TGTGCCAGCAGTTTGACAGGGGGCGGAAACACCATATATTTT.

The rearrangement joins TRBV29-1 to TRBJ2-7, with a possible D match to TRBD2 (5 bases). The ends were cut back, 7 bases at V and 0 bases at J, with 13 bases in the middle. The germline gives CDR1 SQVTM, CDR2 ANQGSEA. The CDR3 runs 13 residues. For the CDR3, the DNA is TGCAGCGGTGTCGGGGAGAACTCCTACGAGCAGTACTTC. Encoded protein: CSGVGENSYEQYF.

The chain is built from TRBV28 and TRBJ2-7; 7 bases fit TRBD2. The J segment lost 1 base and the V segment lost 6 bases, leaving 9 bases of the junction unmatched. The CDR3 covers 15 residues. From germline, CDR1 is MDHEN and CDR2 SYDVKM. Here the CDR3 reads CASSRPGLRSYEQYF. CDR3 DNA sequence: TGTGCCAGCAGCCGACCGGGACTAAGGTCCTACGAGCAGTACTTC.

This chain connects TRBV21-1 to TRBJ2-1; the tabulated D call, TRBD1, remains unverified against the DNA. TRBV21-1 constitutes a pseudogene. The CDR3 extends over 16 amino acids. For the CDR3, the DNA is TGTGCCAGCACGGGACAGGGGTGGGGGACCAACAATGAGCAGTTCTTC. Translation gives CASTGQGWGTNNEQFF.

The V call is TRBV11-2, the J call TRBJ1-5; 8 nucleotides line up with TRBD1. Trimming took 5 bases from V and 5 from J; bases not matched to a gene: 5. This CDR3 contains 14 residues. Germline V lookup: CDR1 SGHAT, CDR2 FQNNGV. CDR3 sequence (DNA): TGTGCCAGCAGCCTTCAGGGGGCGCATCAGCCCCAGCATTTT. It yields the protein CASSLQGAHQPQHF. Based on the CDR3 plus reference TRBV11-2 and TRBJ1-5, the full variable domain is EAGVAQSPRYKIIEKRQSVAFWCNPISGHATLYWYQQILGQGPKLLIQFQNNGVVDDSQLPKDRFSAERLKGVDSTLKIQPAKLEDSAVYLCASSLQGAHQPQHFGDGTRLSIL.

The chain employs TRBV5-1 and TRBJ2-7; TRBD1 matches 8 bases. This CDR3 has 14 residues. CDR1 and CDR2 (germline): SGHRS, YFSETQ. V trimming: 3 bases; J trimming: 3 bases; junction bases outside the gene matches: 5. CDR3 coding DNA: TGCGCCAGCAGCTCGGCAGGGGGCGTCTACGAGCAGTACTTC. The encoded protein is CASSSAGGVYEQYF.